This T cell receptor (beta chain) was documented in a study of cytomegalovirus exposure and HLA in healthy donors. Broader study findings: The study labeled about 160 TCR beta chains cytomegalovirus-associated.

Note on this clone: Its antigen is as yet unknown.

The PCR ran on 60 Vbeta and 13 Jbeta primers. Measured with immunoSEQ multiplex PCR; TCRdb has only the in-frame clones, and not every one. The sample carries 90,000 to 100,000 clones, approximately 78% recorded once. The CDR3 runs 12 residues. V lost 6 bases and J 5 bases, leaving 10 bases between the germline ends. Germline values: CDR1 SGHNT, CDR2 YENEEA. The genes are TRBV11-3 and TRBJ1-1; a weak D match, TRBD1 (5 bases). The source material was PBMCs. The clonotype originates from an older woman in good health and CMV-seronegative. CDR3 DNA sequence: TGTGCCAGCAGAGGCGGGGGGACTGAAGCTTTCTTT. Translating it yields CASRGGGTEAFF.